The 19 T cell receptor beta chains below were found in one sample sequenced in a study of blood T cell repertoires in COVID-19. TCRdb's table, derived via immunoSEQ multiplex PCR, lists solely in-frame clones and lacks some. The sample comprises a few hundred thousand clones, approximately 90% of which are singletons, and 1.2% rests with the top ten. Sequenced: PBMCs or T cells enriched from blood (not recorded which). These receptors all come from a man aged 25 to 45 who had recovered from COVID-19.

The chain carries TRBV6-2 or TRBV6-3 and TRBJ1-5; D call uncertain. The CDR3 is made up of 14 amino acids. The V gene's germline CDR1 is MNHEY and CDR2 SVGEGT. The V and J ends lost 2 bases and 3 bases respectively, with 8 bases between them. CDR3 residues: CASSYEADNQPQHF. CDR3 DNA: TGTGCCAGCAGTTACGAGGCAGACAATCAGCCCCAGCATTTT.

CDR3 DNA sequence: TGCACGGGGGGACACTCCTACAATGAGCAGTTCTTC. Amino acid sequence: CTGGHSYNEQFF. The genes are TRBV29-1 and TRBJ2-1; a weak D match, TRBD2 (7 bases). CDR1 SQVTM and CDR2 ANQGSEA come from the germline V gene. The CDR3 covers 12 residues.

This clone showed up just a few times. CDR3 protein: CASSTGSGNTIYF. As DNA, the CDR3 is TGTGCCAGCAGCACAGGGTCAGGAAACACCATATATTTT. The rearrangement links TRBV6-5 to TRBJ1-3; a weak D match, TRBD1 (6 bases). The V gene's germline CDR1 is MNHEY and CDR2 SVGAGI. With 6 bases removed from V and 4 bases from J, the gap between germline ends came to 10 bases. The CDR3 is 13 residues long.

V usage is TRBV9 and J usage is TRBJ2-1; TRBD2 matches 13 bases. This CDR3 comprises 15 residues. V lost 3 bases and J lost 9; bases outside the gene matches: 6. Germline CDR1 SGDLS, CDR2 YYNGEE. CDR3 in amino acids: CASSGTSGGNSEQFF. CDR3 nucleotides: TGTGCCAGCAGCGGGACTAGCGGGGGTAATTCTGAGCAGTTCTTC.

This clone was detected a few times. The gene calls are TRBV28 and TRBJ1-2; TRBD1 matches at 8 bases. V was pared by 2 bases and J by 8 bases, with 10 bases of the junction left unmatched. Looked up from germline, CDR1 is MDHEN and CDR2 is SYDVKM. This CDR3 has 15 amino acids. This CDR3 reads CASSLPPQGARGYTF. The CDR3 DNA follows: TGTGCCAGCAGTTTACCCCCGCAGGGGGCACGGGGCTACACCTTC.

In DNA form, the CDR3 reads TGTGCCAGCAGCCAAGGTCTGTCCTACGAGCAGTACTTC. Protein: CASSQGLSYEQYF. The chain is built from TRBV14 and TRBJ2-7; D not resolved. The germline gives CDR1 SGHDN, CDR2 FVKESK. This CDR3 has 13 amino acids. Trimming left V 1 base short and J 1 base short, with 5 bases between.

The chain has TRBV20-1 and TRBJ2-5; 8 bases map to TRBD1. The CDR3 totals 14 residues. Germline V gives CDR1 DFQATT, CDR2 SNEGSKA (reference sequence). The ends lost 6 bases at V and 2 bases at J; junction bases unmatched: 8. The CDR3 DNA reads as TGCAGTGCCAGTGACAGGGGTAGACAAGAGACCCAGTACTTC. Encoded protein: CSASDRGRQETQYF.

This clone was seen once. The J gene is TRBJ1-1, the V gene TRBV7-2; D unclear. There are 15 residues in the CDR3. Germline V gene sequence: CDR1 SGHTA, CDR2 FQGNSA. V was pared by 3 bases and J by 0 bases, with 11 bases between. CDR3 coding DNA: TGTGCCAGCAGCTTGAGCCAAACCATGAACACTGAAGCTTTCTTT. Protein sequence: CASSLSQTMNTEAFF.

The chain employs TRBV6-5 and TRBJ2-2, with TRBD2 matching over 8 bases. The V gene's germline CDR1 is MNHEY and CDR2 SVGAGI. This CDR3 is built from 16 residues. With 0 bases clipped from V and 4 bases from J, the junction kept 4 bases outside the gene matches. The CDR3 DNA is TGTGCCAGCAGTTACTCACGACTAGCGAGCACCGGGGAGCTGTTTTTT. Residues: CASSYSRLASTGELFF.

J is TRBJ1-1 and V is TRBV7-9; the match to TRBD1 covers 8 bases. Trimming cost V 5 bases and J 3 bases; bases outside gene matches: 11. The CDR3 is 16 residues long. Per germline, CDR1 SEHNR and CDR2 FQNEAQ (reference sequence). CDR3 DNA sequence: TGTGCCAGCAGCCCAGGGGGCGAAGGGGCTTACACTGAAGCTTTCTTT. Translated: CASSPGGEGAYTEAFF. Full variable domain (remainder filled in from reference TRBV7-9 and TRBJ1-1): DTGVSQNPRHKITKRGQNVTFRCDPISEHNRLYWYRQTLGQGPEFLTYFQNEAQLEKSRLLSDRFSAERPKGSFSTLEIQRTEQGDSAMYLCASSPGGEGAYTEAFFGQGTRLTVV.

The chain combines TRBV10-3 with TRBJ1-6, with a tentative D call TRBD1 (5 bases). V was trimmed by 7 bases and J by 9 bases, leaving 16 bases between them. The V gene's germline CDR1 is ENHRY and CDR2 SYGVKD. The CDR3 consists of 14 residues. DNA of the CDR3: TGTGCCATCACCCAGACAGACTCGGGTTCACCCCTCCACTTT. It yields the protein CAITQTDSGSPLHF.

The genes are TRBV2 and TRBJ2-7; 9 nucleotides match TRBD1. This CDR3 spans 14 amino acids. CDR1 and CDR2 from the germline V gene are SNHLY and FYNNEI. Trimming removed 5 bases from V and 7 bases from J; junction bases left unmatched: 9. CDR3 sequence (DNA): TGTGCCAGCAGTAGGGAGACAGGGGGAGGGGAGCAGTACTTC. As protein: CASSRETGGGEQYF.

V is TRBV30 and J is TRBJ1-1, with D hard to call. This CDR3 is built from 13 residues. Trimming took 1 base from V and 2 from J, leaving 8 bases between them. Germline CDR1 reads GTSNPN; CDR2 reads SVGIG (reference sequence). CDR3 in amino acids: CAWSGAGNTEAFF. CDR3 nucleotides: TGTGCCTGGAGTGGGGCGGGAAACACTGAAGCTTTCTTT.

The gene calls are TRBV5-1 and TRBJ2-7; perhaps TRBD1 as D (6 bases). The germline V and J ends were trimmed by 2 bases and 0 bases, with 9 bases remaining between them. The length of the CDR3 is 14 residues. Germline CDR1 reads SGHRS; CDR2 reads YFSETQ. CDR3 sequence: CASSFVGASYEQYF. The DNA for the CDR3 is TGCGCCAGCAGCTTCGTGGGGGCCTCCTACGAGCAGTACTTC.

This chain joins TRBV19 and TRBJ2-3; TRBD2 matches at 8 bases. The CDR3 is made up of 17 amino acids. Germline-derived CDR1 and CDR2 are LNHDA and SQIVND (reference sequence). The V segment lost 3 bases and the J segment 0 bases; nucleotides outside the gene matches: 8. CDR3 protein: CASSIAGTRLSTDTQYF. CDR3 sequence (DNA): TGTGCCAGTAGTATCGCAGGGACTAGGCTAAGCACAGATACGCAGTATTTT.

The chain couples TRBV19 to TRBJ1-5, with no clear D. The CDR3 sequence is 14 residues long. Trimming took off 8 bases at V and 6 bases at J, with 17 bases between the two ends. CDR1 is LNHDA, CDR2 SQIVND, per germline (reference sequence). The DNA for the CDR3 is TGTGCCAGTCTCTCTTACCTTGGGAGTCAGCCCCAGCATTTT. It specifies CASLSYLGSQPQHF.

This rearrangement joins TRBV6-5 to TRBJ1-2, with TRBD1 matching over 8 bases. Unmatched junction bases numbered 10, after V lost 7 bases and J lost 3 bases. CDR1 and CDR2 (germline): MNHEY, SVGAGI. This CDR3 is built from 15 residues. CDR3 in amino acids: CASIRGPLTDYGYTF. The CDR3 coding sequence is TGTGCCAGCATCAGGGGGCCGTTAACTGACTATGGCTACACCTTC.

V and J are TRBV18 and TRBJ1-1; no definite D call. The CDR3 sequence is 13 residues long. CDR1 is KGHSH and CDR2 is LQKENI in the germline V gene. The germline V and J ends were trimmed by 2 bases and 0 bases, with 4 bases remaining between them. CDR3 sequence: CASSPGMNTEAFF. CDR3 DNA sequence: TGTGCCAGCTCACCAGGCATGAACACTGAAGCTTTCTTT.

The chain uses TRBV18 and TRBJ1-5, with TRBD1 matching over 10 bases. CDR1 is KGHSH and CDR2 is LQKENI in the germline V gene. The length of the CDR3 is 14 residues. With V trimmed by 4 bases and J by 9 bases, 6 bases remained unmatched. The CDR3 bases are TGTGCCAGCTCACTGGGGACAGGGGTAAGGCCCCAGCATTTT. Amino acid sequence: CASSLGTGVRPQHF.